This record looks at one TCR beta chain sequence and its context. The sample belongs to a study of blood T cell repertoires in COVID-19. In the study overall: The cDNA or gDNA used as material had been derived from T cells, B-cell-depleted T cells, or PBMCs.

Data came from immunoSEQ multiplex PCR; TCRdb stores just in-frame clones and leaves some out. The sample holds around 94,000 clones, almost 80% seen once. Germline CDR1 MNHEY, CDR2 SMNVEV (reference sequence). The V and J ends lost 5 bases and 8 bases respectively, with 18 bases between them. This CDR3 has 14 amino acids. The chain links TRBV27 to TRBJ1-2; a possible D gene is TRBD1 (6 bases). The sample comprised peripheral blood. The TCR sequence derives from a man between 60 and 70 years old with active or convalescent COVID-19. In DNA form, the CDR3 reads TGTGCCAGCAGTCGGGACATTCGAAGGGTGGGCTACACCTTC. This translates into CASSRDIRRVGYTF.